The following is a T cell receptor (beta chain) sequence with its context. The method was immunoSEQ multiplex PCR; TCRdb's version includes in-frame clones alone and lacks a portion of them. The sample carries about 9,300 clones, 66% recorded once. Germline CDR1 is KGHSH and CDR2 is LQKENI. V gave up 6 bases and J gave up 2 bases; unmatched junction bases: 21. The CDR3 runs to 20 residues. These data come from a study of neoadjuvant anti-PD-1 for oral cavity cancer. The rearrangement joins TRBV18 to TRBJ2-2; 7 bases fit TRBD1. The source was tumor tissue, collected before nivolumab (anti-PD-1) treatment. The receptor's source is a person aged 35-79 years with oral cavity squamous cell carcinoma. The chain's CDR3 is CASSDKKAYSGGTNTGELFF. The CDR3 coding sequence is TGTGCCAGCTCGGATAAGAAGGCCTATTCAGGGGGAACAAACACCGGGGAGCTGTTTTTT.